This TCR beta chain was sequenced in a study of a mutant IDH1 vaccine in newly diagnosed glioma. CDR3 length: 15 residues. Germline-derived CDR1 and CDR2 are MNHNS and SASEGT. V shed 9 bases and J 7 bases; nucleotides not matched to a gene: 14. As for time point: baseline, week 1 (first vaccination visit). This sample's treatment: pre-vaccination baseline after standard-of-care therapy. Sequencing used immunoSEQ multiplex PCR; TCRdb keeps in-frame clones, though not all of them. The sample carries tens of thousands of clones, around four fifths recorded once. The chain has TRBV6-1 and TRBJ2-2, with 7 bases that match TRBD1. The sample was PBMCs, taken from a glioma patient treated with radiotherapy, temozolomide or both. The receptor was derived from a woman between 50 and 59 years old with glioma. The DNA of the CDR3 is TGTGCCAGTCGCCCAAAACAGGGGACGGGCGGGGAGCTGTTTTTT. Translating gives CASRPKQGTGGELFF.